This T cell receptor beta chain was sequenced during a study of radiotherapy plus CTLA-4 blockade in lung cancer. V was shortened by 0 bases and J by 4 bases, with 9 bases between the two germline ends. The germline gives CDR1 WSHSY, CDR2 SAAADI. The CDR3 is 14 residues long. This clone was seen ten or more times. Data came from immunoSEQ multiplex PCR; TCRdb stores just in-frame clones and leaves some out. Counted here are 90,000 to 100,000 clones, around 74% occurring once; the ten biggest clones make up 2.8%. The sequences come from peripheral blood, collected from a patient treated with radiotherapy plus ipilimumab. The rearrangement joins TRBV10-2 to TRBJ1-1; the D is unclear. The receptor was isolated from a human donor with non-small cell lung cancer who had a partial response to radiotherapy plus ipilimumab. Some clones in this sample may be carry-over from other donors' samples. DNA for the CDR3: TGCGCCAGCAGTGAGTCGAAGGGAGGCACTGAAGCTTTCTTT. It translates to CASSESKGGTEAFF.